The rows below give T cell receptor beta chains drawn from one sample of a study of CD8+ T cells in alopecia areata. Using immunoSEQ multiplex PCR, the repertoire was profiled, and TCRdb retains in-frame clones only, with some absent. The sample shows approximately 180,000 clones, 64% of them seen only once. The sequencing here drew on CD4+ T cells sorted from blood, taken at approximately week 49, from a patient treated with tofacitinib. All receptors come from a human donor with alopecia areata. The CDR3 runs from the conserved cysteine through the conserved F or W. A D gene is named only where the DNA matches it firmly. Size values are once, few and many counts, or a class for expanded clones, and some rows have none.

J,D,size,V,DNA,CDR3
TRBJ2-3,NA,NA,TRBV29-1,TGCAGCGTTGCCCGGGCGCTGACAGATACGCAGTATTTT,CSVARALTDTQYF
TRBJ2-7,TRBD2,NA,TRBV9,TGTGCCAGCAGCGTGACTAGCGGGGGAACCTACGAGCAGTACTTC,CASSVTSGGTYEQYF
TRBJ2-2,TRBD1,few,TRBV9,TGTGCCAGCAGCGTAAAAAACAGGGGTGTCGGGGAGCTGTTTTTT,CASSVKNRGVGELFF
TRBJ1-1,NA,NA,TRBV30,TGTGCCTGGAGTGAAAGGTTTAACGCTGAAGCTTTCTTT,CAWSERFNAEAFF
TRBJ2-7,NA,NA,TRBV11-2,TGTGCCAGCAGCTTAGTGACGCCAGCTGGTGAGCAGTACTTC,CASSLVTPAGEQYF
TRBJ1-5,NA,NA,TRBV4-3,TGCGCCAGCAGTCAAGCTTATAGCAATCAGCCCCAGCATTTT,CASSQAYSNQPQHF
TRBJ2-7,NA,NA,TRBV5-6,TGTGCCAGCAGCTTAGGTGGACGGGTTCAGCAGTACTTC,CASSLGGRVQQYF
TRBJ1-1,NA,NA,TRBV30,TGTGCCTGGAGTTCCCCCTGGGCAGGGAACACTGAAGCTTTCTTT,CAWSSPWAGNTEAFF
TRBJ2-2,TRBD1,NA,TRBV5-6,TGTGCCAGCAGCCAGAGCCCGACAGGGGCCGGGGAGCTGTTTTTT,CASSQSPTGAGELFF
TRBJ2-5,NA,NA,TRBV30,TGTGCCTGGAGTGGCGGGTTGGGTAGGGTGACCCAAGAGACCCAGTACTTC,CAWSGGLGRVTQETQYF
TRBJ1-5,NA,NA,TRBV5-6,TGTGCCAGCAGCCGGTGGAGTCGCATTAGCAATCAGCCCCAGCATTTT,CASSRWSRISNQPQHF
TRBJ2-3,NA,NA,TRBV29-1,TGCAGCGTTGAAGACCAGGACAACACAGATACGCAGTATTTT,CSVEDQDNTDTQYF
TRBJ2-7,TRBD1,NA,TRBV29-1,TGCAGCGTTGATGGTACGGGGACAGGGGCCTACGAGCAGTACTTC,CSVDGTGTGAYEQYF
TRBJ1-4,NA,NA,TRBV5-1,TGCGCCAGCAGCCTGGTGAGCCCCGATGAAAAACTGTTTTTT,CASSLVSPDEKLFF
TRBJ2-1,NA,NA,TRBV2,TGTGCCAGCAGGCCGACAGGCTACAATGAGCAGTTCTTC,CASRPTGYNEQFF
TRBJ2-3,NA,once,TRBV25-1,TGTGCCAGCAGTGGCCGGGGGTACCGTCATAGCACAGATACGCAGTATTTT,CASSGRGYRHSTDTQYF
TRBJ2-7,TRBD1,NA,TRBV29-1,TGCAGCGTACGATCGGACAGGTCCTACGAGCAGTACTTC,CSVRSDRSYEQYF
TRBJ1-2,NA,few,TRBV29-1,TGCAGCGTCAAGGTGGGGATTAACTATGGCTACACCTTC,CSVKVGINYGYTF
TRBJ2-7,NA,NA,TRBV29-1,TGCAGCGTGGGGCAGAACTACGAGCAGTACTTC,CSVGQNYEQYF
TRBJ1-6,NA,NA,TRBV9,TGTGCCAGCAGCGTAGCTACAGGGATCGTAAATTCACCCCTCCACTTT,CASSVATGIVNSPLHF
TRBJ1-1,NA,once,TRBV30,TGTGCCTGGAGCGACAACACTGAAGCTTTCTTT,CAWSDNTEAFF
TRBJ1-2,NA,few,TRBV29-1,TGCAGCGTTGAACAGGGGTCCTATGGCTACACCTTC,CSVEQGSYGYTF